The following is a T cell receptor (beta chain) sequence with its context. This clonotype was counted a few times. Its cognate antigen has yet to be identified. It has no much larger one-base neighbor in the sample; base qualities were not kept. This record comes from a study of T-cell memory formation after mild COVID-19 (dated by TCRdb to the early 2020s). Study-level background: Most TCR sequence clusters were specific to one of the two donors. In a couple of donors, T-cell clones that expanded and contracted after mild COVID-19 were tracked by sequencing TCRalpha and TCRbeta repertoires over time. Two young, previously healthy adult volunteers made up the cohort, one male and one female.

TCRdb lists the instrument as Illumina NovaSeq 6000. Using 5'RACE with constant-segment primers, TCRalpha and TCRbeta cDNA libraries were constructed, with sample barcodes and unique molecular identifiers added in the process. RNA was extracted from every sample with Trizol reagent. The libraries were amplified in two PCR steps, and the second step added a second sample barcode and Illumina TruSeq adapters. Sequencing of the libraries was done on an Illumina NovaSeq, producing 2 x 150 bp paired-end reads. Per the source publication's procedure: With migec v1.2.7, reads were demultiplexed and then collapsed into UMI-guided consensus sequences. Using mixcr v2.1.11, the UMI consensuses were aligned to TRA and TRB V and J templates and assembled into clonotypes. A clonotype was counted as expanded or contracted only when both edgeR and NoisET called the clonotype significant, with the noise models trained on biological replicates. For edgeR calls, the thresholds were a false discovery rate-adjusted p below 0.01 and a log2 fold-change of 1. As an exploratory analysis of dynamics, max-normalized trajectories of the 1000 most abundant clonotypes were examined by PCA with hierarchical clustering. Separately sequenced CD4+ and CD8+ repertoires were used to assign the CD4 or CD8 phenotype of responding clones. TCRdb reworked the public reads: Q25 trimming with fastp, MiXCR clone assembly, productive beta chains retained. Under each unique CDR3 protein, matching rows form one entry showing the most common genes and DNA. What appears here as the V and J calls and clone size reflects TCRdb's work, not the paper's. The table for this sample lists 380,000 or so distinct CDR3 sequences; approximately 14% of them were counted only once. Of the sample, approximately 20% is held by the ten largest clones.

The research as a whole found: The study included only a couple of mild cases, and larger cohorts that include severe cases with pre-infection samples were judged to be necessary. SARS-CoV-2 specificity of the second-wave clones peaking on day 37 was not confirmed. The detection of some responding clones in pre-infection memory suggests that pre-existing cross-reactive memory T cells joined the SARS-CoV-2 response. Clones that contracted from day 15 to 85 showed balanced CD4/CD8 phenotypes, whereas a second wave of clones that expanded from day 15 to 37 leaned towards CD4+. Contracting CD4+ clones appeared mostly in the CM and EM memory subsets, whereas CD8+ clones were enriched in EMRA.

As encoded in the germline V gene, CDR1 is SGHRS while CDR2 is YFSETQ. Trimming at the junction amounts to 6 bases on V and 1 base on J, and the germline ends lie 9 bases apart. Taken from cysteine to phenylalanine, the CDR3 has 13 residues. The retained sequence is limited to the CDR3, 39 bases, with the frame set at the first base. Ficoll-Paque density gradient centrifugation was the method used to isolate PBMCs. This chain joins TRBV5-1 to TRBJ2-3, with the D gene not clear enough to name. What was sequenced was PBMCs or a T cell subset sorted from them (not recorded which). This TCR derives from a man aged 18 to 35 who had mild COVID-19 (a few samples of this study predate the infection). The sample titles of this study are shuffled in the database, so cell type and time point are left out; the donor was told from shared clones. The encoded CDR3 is CASTLEGTDTQYF. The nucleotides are TGCGCCAGCACCTTAGAGGGCACAGATACGCAGTATTTT.